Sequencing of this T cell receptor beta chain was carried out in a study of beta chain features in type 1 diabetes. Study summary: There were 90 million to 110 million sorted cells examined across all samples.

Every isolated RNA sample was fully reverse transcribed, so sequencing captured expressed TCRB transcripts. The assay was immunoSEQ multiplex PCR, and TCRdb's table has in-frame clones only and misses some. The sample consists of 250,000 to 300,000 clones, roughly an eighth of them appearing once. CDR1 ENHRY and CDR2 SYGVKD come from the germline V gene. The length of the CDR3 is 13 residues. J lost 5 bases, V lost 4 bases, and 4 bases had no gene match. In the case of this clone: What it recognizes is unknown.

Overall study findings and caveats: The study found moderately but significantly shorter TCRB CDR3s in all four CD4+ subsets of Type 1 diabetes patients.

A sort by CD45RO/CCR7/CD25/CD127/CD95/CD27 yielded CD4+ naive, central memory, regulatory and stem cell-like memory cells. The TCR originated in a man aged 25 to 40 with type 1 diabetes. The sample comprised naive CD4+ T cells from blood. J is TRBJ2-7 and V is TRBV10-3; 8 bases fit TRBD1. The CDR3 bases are TGTGCCATCAGTGGGGGGACAGGAGACGAGCAGTACTTC. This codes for CAISGGTGDEQYF.